This T cell receptor beta chain was observed in a study of blood T cell repertoires in COVID-19. Across the whole study: Samples came from the United States, Italy and Spain, spanning acute and convalescent COVID-19. The analysed material was cDNA or gDNA that came from T cells, B-cell-depleted T cells, or PBMCs.

This clone is a singleton in its sample. The Seattle patients joined while their infection was active and were tracked longitudinally afterward. Authors' data handling: Amplification of reference gene primers provided the estimated nucleated cell counts. Generated by immunoSEQ multiplex PCR, the TCRdb table keeps only in-frame clones and is missing some. The D gene and trimming were derived from the DNA, and the V and J assignments and clone size from that table. In the table there are approximately 100,000 clones, 76% of which are singletons. V was shortened by 1 base and J by 5 bases, with 9 bases between the two germline ends. Per germline, CDR1 KGHSH and CDR2 LQKENI. The length of the CDR3 is 14 residues.

This chain uses TRBV18 with TRBJ2-1; possible D gene TRBD2, 6 bases. Sequenced sample: peripheral blood. The receptor was derived from a man older than 75 with COVID-19, enrolled during active disease. CDR3 sequence (DNA): TGTGCCAGCTCACCACGCGGGGTAGACAATGAGCAGTTCTTC. Protein sequence: CASSPRGVDNEQFF.